This T cell receptor beta chain was captured by sequencing in a study of CD8 T cells in ankylosing spondylitis. Notes on the study in general: A motif in TCR beta, a set of 8 or 9 highly homologous variants, appeared characteristic of ankylosing spondylitis blood. The study looked at matched synovial fluid samples from ankylosing spondylitis patients. Disease-linked clones were reported to be significantly enriched there.

V was shortened by 0 bases and J by 5 bases, with 11 bases between the two germline ends. This CDR3 has 14 amino acids. Germline V gene sequence: CDR1 SGDLS, CDR2 YYNGEE. Ten or more counts support this clonotype. Its specificity is unknown. Making the TCR beta libraries involved quantitative 5'-RACE with molecular barcodes. From the 5' RACE reads, TCRdb called clonotypes with MiXCR, one entry per CDR3 protein. The sample carries some 40,000 distinct CDR3 sequences, about 3% recorded once. The TCR comes from a male donor with ankylosing spondylitis or in good health (not recorded which). The chain links TRBV9 to TRBJ2-5; D gene ambiguous. Source material: blood, either unsorted or a sorted T cell fraction (not recorded which). The CDR3, as DNA: TGTGCCAGCAGCGTAGATAATAAGGCGGAGACCCAGTACTTC. It codes for CASSVDNKAETQYF. The full variable domain, rest sourced from reference TRBV9 and TRBJ2-5, is DSGVTQTPKHLITATGQRVTLRCSPRSGDLSVYWYQQSLDQGLQFLIQYYNGEERAKGNILERFSAQQFPDLHSELNLSSLELGDSALYFCASSVDNKAETQYFGPGTRLLVL.